What follows are 32 T cell receptor beta chains derived from one specimen sequenced in a study of shared clonotypes between healthy human individuals. Sequencing used immunoSEQ multiplex PCR; TCRdb keeps in-frame clones, though not all of them. The repertoire holds about 2 million clones, 85% to 95% seen once, with roughly 0.13% in the top ten. The material sequenced was naive CD4+ T cells sorted from blood. Noted subset: CD45RA+ positively selected. The receptor source for this set is a man aged 18 to 30 in good health.

The V call is TRBV6-1, the J call TRBJ1-3, with D tentatively TRBD1 (5 bases). The CDR3 loop spans 14 amino acids. V dropped 6 bases and J dropped 4 bases, with 13 bases sitting between them. Germline V CDR1 and CDR2: MNHNS, SASEGT. CDR3 DNA: TGTGCCAGCAGGGCCGGGGGAGCAGGAAACACCATATATTTT. This codes for CASRAGGAGNTIYF.

Worth noting for this clone: The sample contains more than one DNA sequence encoding this CDR3. The CDR3 loop reads CASSPGLAKNIQYF. The CDR3 DNA sequence: TGTGCCAGCTCCCCAGGACTAGCCAAAAACATTCAGTACTTC. The chain couples TRBV2 to TRBJ2-4, with D perhaps matching TRBD2 (5 bases). From germline, CDR1 is SNHLY and CDR2 FYNNEI. Trimming took off 8 bases at V and 0 bases at J, with 11 bases between the two ends. The CDR3 contains 14 residues. The complete variable domain, with remaining parts taken from reference TRBV2 and TRBJ2-4, reads EPEVTQTPSHQVTQMGQEVILRCVPISNHLYFYWYRQILGQKVEFLVSFYNNEISEKSEIFDDQFSVERPDGSNFTLKIRSTKLEDSAMYFCASSPGLAKNIQYFGAGTRLSVL.

Worth noting for this clone: Additional DNA sequences in this sample encode the identical CDR3. The CDR3 coding sequence is TGTGCCAGCAGCTTAGGAGGGACAGCCCAAGAGACCCAGTACTTC. Amino acids: CASSLGGTAQETQYF. This chain joins TRBV11-3 and TRBJ2-5; TRBD1 aligns across 7 bases. Per the germline V gene, CDR1 is SGHNT and CDR2 is YENEEA. CDR3 length equals 15 residues. Trimming cost V 1 base and J 1 base; bases outside gene matches: 3.

The chain joins TRBV13 to TRBJ1-6; possible D gene TRBD1, 6 bases. The germline CDR1 and CDR2 sequences are PRHDT and FYEKMQ (reference sequence). The V gene lost 2 bases and the J gene lost 9 bases, with 14 bases spanning the gap. This CDR3 is 15 amino acids long. The CDR3 coding sequence is TGTGCCAGCAGCTTAACTACGGACAGAGGTTCACCCCTCCACTTT. Its translation: CASSLTTDRGSPLHF. Full variable domain (outside the CDR3, taken from reference TRBV13 and TRBJ1-6): AAGVIQSPRHLIKEKRETATLKCYPIPRHDTVYWYQQGPGQDPQFLISFYEKMQSDKGSIPDRFSAQQFSDYHSELNMSSLELGDSALYFCASSLTTDRGSPLHFGNGTRLTVT.

The rearrangement uses TRBV10-3 and TRBJ2-7; no firm D call. V lost 0 bases, J lost 4 bases, and 10 bases lay in between. This CDR3 region has 14 residues. Germline V gene sequence: CDR1 ENHRY, CDR2 SYGVKD. CDR3 protein: CAISESRSGYEQYF. The CDR3 coding sequence is TGTGCCATCAGTGAGTCGCGGTCCGGGTACGAGCAGTACTTC.

The rearrangement uses TRBV28 and TRBJ2-7, with D possibly TRBD1 on 5 matching bases. Deletions cut 1 base from V and 0 bases from J, with 19 bases between. Germline values: CDR1 MDHEN, CDR2 SYDVKM. The CDR3 runs 18 residues. The CDR3 here is CASSLSLQDTYPSYEQYF. CDR3 nucleotide sequence: TGTGCCAGCAGTTTATCACTTCAGGACACATACCCCTCCTACGAGCAGTACTTC.

The V call is TRBV11-2, the J call TRBJ2-5; 9 bases are a match to TRBD1. The CDR3 contains 15 residues. Trimming cost V 1 base and J 0 bases; bases outside gene matches: 0. Germline V gene data show CDR1 as SGHAT and CDR2 as FQNNGV. The CDR3 DNA sequence: TGTGCCAGCAGCTTAGGGGACAGGGACCAAGAGACCCAGTACTTC. Translating it yields CASSLGDRDQETQYF.

This clone was seen a few times. Other DNA sequences from this sample encode an identical CDR3 as well. The V and J genes are TRBV5-6 and TRBJ1-5; 8 bases fit TRBD1. CDR3 length: 13 amino acids. Germline loops: CDR1 SGHDT, CDR2 YYEEEE. Trimming cost V 0 bases and J 7 bases; bases outside gene matches: 0. The CDR3 loop is CASSLDRGQPQHF. In DNA form, the CDR3 reads TGTGCCAGCAGCTTGGACAGGGGGCAGCCCCAGCATTTT.

Comment on this clone: The junction shows a germline mismatch at one end, possibly a read error. The chain recombines TRBV5-1 with TRBJ2-3, with D perhaps assigned TRBD1 or TRBD2 (5 bases each). The CDR3 loop spans 13 amino acids. CDR1 is SGHRS, CDR2 YFSETQ, per germline. For the CDR3, the DNA is TGCGCCAGCAGCTTACCGGGAACAGGTACGCAGTATTTT. Translation gives CASSLPGTGTQYF.

This clone was counted a single time. This sequence joins TRBV6-1 and TRBJ1-5; TRBD1 agrees at 7 bases. CDR3 length: 17 residues. With V trimmed by 4 bases and J by 4 bases, 13 bases remained unmatched. From germline, CDR1 is MNHNS and CDR2 SASEGT. The CDR3 loop is CASSAVLLKGANQPQHF. For the CDR3, the DNA is TGTGCCAGCAGTGCCGTCCTGTTAAAGGGGGCGAATCAGCCCCAGCATTTT.

The rearrangement links TRBV18 to TRBJ2-1; D remains unclear. The CDR3 covers 13 residues. V gave up 4 bases and J gave up 4 bases, with 8 bases separating them. Germline V lookup: CDR1 KGHSH, CDR2 LQKENI. The CDR3 DNA reads as TGTGCCAGCTCACTTGAGGAATACAATGAGCAGTTCTTC. This sequence encodes CASSLEEYNEQFF.

The chain employs TRBV2 and TRBJ1-3; D not resolved. Germline V lookup: CDR1 SNHLY, CDR2 FYNNEI. The length of the CDR3 is 14 residues. Trimming pared 6 bases from V and 0 bases from J, leaving 9 bases between. The CDR3 region has the DNA TGTGCCAGCAGGCAGACAAGCTCTGGAAACACCATATATTTT. This sequence encodes CASRQTSSGNTIYF.

The CDR3 DNA follows: TGCGCCAGCAGCTGGGACAGGGACTCCTATAATTCACCCCTCCACTTT. Residues: CASSWDRDSYNSPLHF. The chain is built from TRBV5-1 and TRBJ1-6; TRBD1 agrees at 9 bases. V was pared by 3 bases and J by 0 bases, with 1 base of the junction left unmatched. Germline V CDR1 and CDR2: SGHRS, YFSETQ. The CDR3 is 16 amino acids.

Comment on this clone: The sample carries other DNA sequences with the same CDR3. The chain uses TRBV20-1 and TRBJ2-7; tentatively, D is TRBD2 (6 bases). This CDR3 is built from 11 residues. The V end was cut by 6 bases, the J end by 3 bases, with 9 bases between. CDR1 is DFQATT and CDR2 is SNEGSKA in the germline V gene (reference sequence). As DNA, the CDR3 is TGCAGTGCCACGACTAGCTACGAGCAGTACTTC. This gives the protein CSATTSYEQYF.

V and J are TRBV11-2 and TRBJ1-1; perhaps TRBD1 as D (5 bases). This CDR3 has 16 residues. With 7 bases removed from V and 1 base from J, the gap between germline ends came to 19 bases. CDR1 SGHAT and CDR2 FQNNGV come from the germline V gene. CDR3 nucleotides: TGTGCCAGCAACCCCGCCGGGGGGAGCGGGAACACTGAAGCTTTCTTT. It specifies CASNPAGGSGNTEAFF.

This chain uses TRBV29-1 with TRBJ1-2, with a possible D match to TRBD1 (5 bases). The CDR3 length is 12 residues. Germline V gene sequence: CDR1 SQVTM, CDR2 ANQGSEA. Trimming removed 7 bases from V and 1 base from J, with 10 bases in between. CDR3 sequence (DNA): TGCAGCGCCATGGACATTAACTATGGCTACACCTTC. It encodes CSAMDINYGYTF.

The chain has TRBV29-1 and TRBJ1-1; D gene ambiguous. The CDR3 has 14 residues. Trimming took 4 bases from V and 5 from J, leaving 17 bases between them. Germline V lookup: CDR1 SQVTM, CDR2 ANQGSEA. CDR3 region: CSVVKGSMGTEAFF. CDR3 coding DNA: TGCAGCGTTGTAAAAGGGTCAATGGGAACTGAAGCTTTCTTT.

This clone came up a few times. V usage is TRBV6-5 and J usage is TRBJ1-1, with 7 bases that match TRBD1. Germline V lookup: CDR1 MNHEY, CDR2 SVGAGI. V trimming: 7 bases; J trimming: 0 bases; junction bases outside the gene matches: 2. CDR3 length equals 13 residues. CDR3 sequence: CASTDRVNTEAFF. In nucleotides, the CDR3 is TGTGCCAGCACCGACAGGGTGAACACTGAAGCTTTCTTT.

This clone was seen only once. The chain combines TRBV7-2 with TRBJ2-5, with 10 bases that match TRBD1. The CDR3 has 14 residues. V lost 4 bases, J lost 5 bases, and 4 bases stayed unmatched. The germline CDR1 and CDR2 sequences are SGHTA and FQGNSA. CDR3 protein: CASSSGTGVETQYF. CDR3 nucleotides: TGTGCCAGCAGCTCCGGGACAGGGGTGGAGACCCAGTACTTC.

This sequence joins TRBV2 and TRBJ2-1; 7 nucleotides agree with TRBD1. The CDR3 spans 13 residues. Germline V gives CDR1 SNHLY, CDR2 FYNNEI. Trimming removed 7 bases from V and 7 bases from J; junction bases left unmatched: 7. Here the CDR3 DNA reads TGTGCCAGCATGGTGACAGGGATGAATGAGCAGTTCTTC. Translation: CASMVTGMNEQFF. The full variable domain, with the rest looked up from reference TRBV2 and TRBJ2-1, is EPEVTQTPSHQVTQMGQEVILRCVPISNHLYFYWYRQILGQKVEFLVSFYNNEISEKSEIFDDQFSVERPDGSNFTLKIRSTKLEDSAMYFCASMVTGMNEQFFGPGTRLTVL.

V is TRBV18 and J is TRBJ1-1; no clear D gene. V was clipped by 3 bases and J by 0 bases, with 11 bases between them. Germline V gene data show CDR1 as KGHSH and CDR2 as LQKENI. The length of the CDR3 is 15 residues. CDR3 coding DNA: TGTGCCAGCTCACCTACGGGTAACATGAACACTGAAGCTTTCTTT. Protein product: CASSPTGNMNTEAFF. Using reference TRBV18 and TRBJ1-1 for the parts outside the CDR3, the full variable domain is NAGVMQNPRHLVRRRGQEARLRCSPMKGHSHVYWYRQLPEEGLKFMVYLQKENIIDESGMPKERFSAEFPKEGPSILRIQQVVRGDSAAYFCASSPTGNMNTEAFFGQGTRLTVV.

The V and J genes are TRBV7-8 and TRBJ2-5; D is uncertain. This CDR3 spans 14 amino acids. Germline CDR1 SGHVS, CDR2 FQNEAQ. Trimming left V 1 base short and J 5 bases short, with 11 bases between. CDR3 protein: CASSLDGYKETQYF. The CDR3, as DNA: TGTGCCAGCAGCTTAGACGGTTACAAGGAGACCCAGTACTTC.

This chain joins TRBV7-3 and TRBJ2-2; D uncertain. V was pared by 5 bases and J by 5 bases, with 9 bases between. The CDR3 totals 13 residues. Germline V gene sequence: CDR1 SGHTA, CDR2 FQGTGA. CDR3 sequence: CASSPSGTGELFF. The CDR3, as DNA: TGTGCCAGCAGCCCGTCCGGGACCGGGGAGCTGTTTTTT.

As for this clone: Other DNA sequences in this specimen translate into the identical CDR3. The chain employs TRBV7-2 and TRBJ1-1; D ambiguous. The CDR3 runs 13 residues. Trimming removed 3 bases at V and 0 bases at J, with 5 bases between. CDR1 and CDR2 (germline): SGHTA, FQGNSA. CDR3 region: CASSLRMNTEAFF. The CDR3 DNA sequence: TGTGCCAGCAGCTTGCGGATGAACACTGAAGCTTTCTTT.

CDR3 in DNA: TGTGCCAGCTCACTGGGGGTACAGGGTACGTATCAGCCCCAGCATTTT. It is translated as CASSLGVQGTYQPQHF. The chain has TRBV18 and TRBJ1-5; possibly TRBD1 for D (6 bases). Germline V CDR1 and CDR2: KGHSH, LQKENI. Trimming shortened V by 4 bases and J by 5 bases, and 18 bases separated the two germline ends. CDR3 length: 16 amino acids.

This clone was seen only once. The CDR3 DNA reads as TGTGCCAGCAGCTTAAGGATTTCAACTAATGAAAAACTGTTTTTT. Translation gives CASSLRISTNEKLFF. V usage is TRBV7-2 and J usage is TRBJ1-4; D remains ambiguous. V was clipped by 2 bases and J by 0 bases, with 7 bases between them. The CDR3 runs to 15 residues. Germline assignment: CDR1 SGHTA and CDR2 FQGNSA. Based on the CDR3 plus reference TRBV7-2 and TRBJ1-4, the full variable domain is GAGVSQSPSNKVTEKGKDVELRCDPISGHTALYWYRQSLGQGLEFLIYFQGNSAPDKSGLPSDRFSAERTGGSVSTLTIQRTQQEDSAVYLCASSLRISTNEKLFFGSGTQLSVL.

The CDR3 region has the DNA TGTGCCAGCAGCTCAAGGGGTGGTACCGGCAAGGAGACCCAGTACTTC. This codes for CASSSRGGTGKETQYF. This rearrangement joins TRBV11-2 to TRBJ2-5; TRBD1 might be the D (5 bases). V lost 4 bases, J lost 5 bases, and 20 bases lay in between. Germline V CDR1 and CDR2: SGHAT, FQNNGV. This CDR3 comprises 16 residues.

The rearrangement joins TRBV19 to TRBJ2-7; 11 bases align to TRBD2. The CDR3 consists of 15 residues. Germline values: CDR1 LNHDA, CDR2 SQIVND (reference sequence). V trimming: 0 bases; J trimming: 2 bases; junction bases outside the gene matches: 0. CDR3 sequence (DNA): TGTGCCAGTAGTATAGAGACTAGCGGGACCTACGAGCAGTACTTC. Translating it yields CASSIETSGTYEQYF.

The chain recombines TRBV6-5 with TRBJ2-1; D unresolved. Looked up from germline, CDR1 is MNHEY and CDR2 is SVGAGI. The CDR3 is made up of 13 amino acids. The ends were cut back, 0 bases at V and 5 bases at J, with 5 bases in the middle. CDR3 bases: TGTGCCAGCAGTTACTCGGAAAACAATGAGCAGTTCTTC. Amino acid sequence: CASSYSENNEQFF.

The chain is built from TRBV4-2 and TRBJ2-7; weak D call: TRBD1 (6 bases). CDR1 LGHNA and CDR2 YNFKEQ come from the germline V gene. There are 12 residues in the CDR3. V was trimmed by 0 bases and J by 6 bases, leaving 6 bases between them. The CDR3 nucleotides are TGTGCCAGCAGCCAAGAAGGGGGCGAGCAGTACTTC. Residues: CASSQEGGEQYF.

This clone was detected only once. The chain links TRBV5-1 to TRBJ1-2; 7 bases agree with TRBD1. The CDR3 length is 14 residues. J was trimmed by 2 bases and V by 3 bases; bases with no gene match: 4. Germline CDR1 SGHRS, CDR2 YFSETQ. CDR3: CASSSLGQNYGYTF. The CDR3 bases are TGCGCCAGCAGCTCCCTGGGACAGAACTATGGCTACACCTTC.

Comments on this clone: The same CDR3 arises from other DNA sequences in this sample as well. The J gene is TRBJ1-1, the V gene TRBV5-1, with 8 bases aligning to TRBD1. Germline V gene sequence: CDR1 SGHRS, CDR2 YFSETQ. This CDR3 is built from 15 residues. The trim removed 1 base at V and 0 bases at J, leaving 2 bases unmatched. The DNA of the CDR3 is TGCGCCAGCAGCTTGAGGACAGGGCTGAACACTGAAGCTTTCTTT. Translating it yields CASSLRTGLNTEAFF.